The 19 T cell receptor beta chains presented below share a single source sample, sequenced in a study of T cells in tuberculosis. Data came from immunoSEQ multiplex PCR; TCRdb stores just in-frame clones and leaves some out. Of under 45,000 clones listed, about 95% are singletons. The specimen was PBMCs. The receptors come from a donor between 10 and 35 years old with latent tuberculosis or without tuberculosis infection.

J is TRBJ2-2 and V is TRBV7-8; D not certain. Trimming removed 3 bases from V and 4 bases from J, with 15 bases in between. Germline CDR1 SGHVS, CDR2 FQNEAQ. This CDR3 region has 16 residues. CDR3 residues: CASSLGLGERTGELFF. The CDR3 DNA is TGTGCCAGCAGCTTGGGTCTAGGAGAGCGCACCGGGGAGCTGTTTTTT.

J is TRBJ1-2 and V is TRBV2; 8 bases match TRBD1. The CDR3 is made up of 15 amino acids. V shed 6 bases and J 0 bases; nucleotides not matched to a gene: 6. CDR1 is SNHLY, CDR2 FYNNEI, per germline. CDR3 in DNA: TGTGCCAGCAGGGCCGACAGGGGAGCTAACTATGGCTACACCTTC. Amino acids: CASRADRGANYGYTF.

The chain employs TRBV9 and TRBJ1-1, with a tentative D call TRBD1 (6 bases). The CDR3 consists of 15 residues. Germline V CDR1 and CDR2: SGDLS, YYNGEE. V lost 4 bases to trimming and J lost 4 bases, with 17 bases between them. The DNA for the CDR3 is TGTGCCAGCAGCTCCTCCCACAGGGCTGGCACTGAAGCTTTCTTT. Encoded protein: CASSSSHRAGTEAFF.

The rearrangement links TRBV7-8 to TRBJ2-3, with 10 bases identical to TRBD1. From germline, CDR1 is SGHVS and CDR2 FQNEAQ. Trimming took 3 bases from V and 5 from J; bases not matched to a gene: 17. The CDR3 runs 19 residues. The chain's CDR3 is CASSLFPGLGQGTGDTQYF. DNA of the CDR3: TGTGCCAGCAGCTTGTTCCCGGGATTGGGACAGGGGACCGGAGATACGCAGTATTTT.

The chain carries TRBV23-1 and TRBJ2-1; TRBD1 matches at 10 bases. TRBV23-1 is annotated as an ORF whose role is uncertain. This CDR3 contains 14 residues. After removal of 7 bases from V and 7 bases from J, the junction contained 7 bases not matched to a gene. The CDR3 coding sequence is TGCGCCAGCACCCCCGGACAGGGGGATAATGAGCAGTTCTTC. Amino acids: CASTPGQGDNEQFF.

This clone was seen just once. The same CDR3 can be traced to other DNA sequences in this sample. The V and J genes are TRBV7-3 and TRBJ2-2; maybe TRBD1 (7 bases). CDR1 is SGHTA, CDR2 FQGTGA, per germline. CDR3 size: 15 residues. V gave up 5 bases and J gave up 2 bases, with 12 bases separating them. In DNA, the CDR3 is TGTGCCAGCAGCCCGACAGGGACTAACACCGGGGAGCTGTTTTTT. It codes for CASSPTGTNTGELFF.

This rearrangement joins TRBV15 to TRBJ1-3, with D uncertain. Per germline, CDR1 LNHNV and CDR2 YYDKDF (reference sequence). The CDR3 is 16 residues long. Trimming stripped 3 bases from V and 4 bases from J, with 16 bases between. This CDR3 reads CATSRVMSRNGNTIYF. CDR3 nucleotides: TGTGCCACCAGCAGGGTAATGTCTAGGAACGGAAACACCATATATTTT.

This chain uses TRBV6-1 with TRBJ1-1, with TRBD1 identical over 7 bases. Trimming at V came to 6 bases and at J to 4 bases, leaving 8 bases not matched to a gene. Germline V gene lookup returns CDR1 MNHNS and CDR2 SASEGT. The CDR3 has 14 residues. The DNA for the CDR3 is TGTGCCAGCAGATCATCAAACAGGGGCACTGAAGCTTTCTTT. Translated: CASRSSNRGTEAFF.

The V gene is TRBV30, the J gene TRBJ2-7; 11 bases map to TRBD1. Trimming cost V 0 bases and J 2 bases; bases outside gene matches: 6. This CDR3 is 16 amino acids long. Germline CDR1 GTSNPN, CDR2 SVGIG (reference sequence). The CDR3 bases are TGTGCCTGGAGTGTACCTTCGGGACAGGGGGCCTACGAGCAGTACTTC. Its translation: CAWSVPSGQGAYEQYF.

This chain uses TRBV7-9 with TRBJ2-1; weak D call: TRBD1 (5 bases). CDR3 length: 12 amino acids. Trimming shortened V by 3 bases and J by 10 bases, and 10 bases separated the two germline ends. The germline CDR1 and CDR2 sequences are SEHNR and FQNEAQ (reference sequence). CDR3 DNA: TGTGCCAGCAGCTTTCTAGGGGAAGAGCAGTTCTTC. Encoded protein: CASSFLGEEQFF.

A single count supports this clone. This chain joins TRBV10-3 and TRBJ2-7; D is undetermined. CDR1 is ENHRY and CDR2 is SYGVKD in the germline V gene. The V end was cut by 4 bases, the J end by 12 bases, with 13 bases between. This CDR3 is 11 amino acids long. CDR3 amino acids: CAISGGWLRYF. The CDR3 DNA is TGTGCCATCAGTGGAGGATGGCTAAGGTACTTC.

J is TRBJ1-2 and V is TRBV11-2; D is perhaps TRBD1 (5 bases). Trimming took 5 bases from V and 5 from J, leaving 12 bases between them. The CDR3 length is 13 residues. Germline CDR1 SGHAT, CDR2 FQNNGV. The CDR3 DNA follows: TGTGCCAGCAGCGTCGACAGCAATTATGGCTACACCTTC. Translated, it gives CASSVDSNYGYTF.

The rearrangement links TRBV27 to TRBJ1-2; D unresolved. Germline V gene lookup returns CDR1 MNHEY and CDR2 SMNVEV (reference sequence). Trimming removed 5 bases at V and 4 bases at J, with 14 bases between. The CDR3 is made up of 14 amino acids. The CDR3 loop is CASSKTNTFYGYTF. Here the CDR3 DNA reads TGTGCCAGCAGTAAGACTAATACCTTCTATGGCTACACCTTC.

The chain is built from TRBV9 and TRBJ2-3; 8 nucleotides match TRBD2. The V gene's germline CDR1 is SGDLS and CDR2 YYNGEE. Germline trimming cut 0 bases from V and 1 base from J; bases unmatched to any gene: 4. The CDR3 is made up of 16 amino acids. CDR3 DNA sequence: TGTGCCAGCAGCGTAGGGACTAGCCGAGGCACAGATACGCAGTATTTT. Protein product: CASSVGTSRGTDTQYF.

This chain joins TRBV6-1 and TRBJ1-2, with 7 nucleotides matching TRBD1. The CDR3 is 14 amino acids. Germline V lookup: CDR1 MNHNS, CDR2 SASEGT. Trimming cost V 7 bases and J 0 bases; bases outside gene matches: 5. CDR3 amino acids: CASTLDRANYGYTF. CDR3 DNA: TGTGCCAGCACTCTTGACAGGGCTAACTATGGCTACACCTTC.

CDR3 sequence: CASSLGHYEQYF. CDR3 sequence (DNA): TGTGCCAGCAGTTTAGGACACTACGAGCAGTACTTC. The chain employs TRBV28 and TRBJ2-7, with a weak D call TRBD1 (5 bases). The CDR3 contains 12 residues. V lost 2 bases and J 3 bases, leaving 5 bases between the germline ends. Germline assignment: CDR1 MDHEN and CDR2 SYDVKM. Full variable domain (missing parts from reference TRBV28 and TRBJ2-7): DVKVTQSSRYLVKRTGEKVFLECVQDMDHENMFWYRQDPGLGLRLIYFSYDVKMKEKGDIPEGYSVSREKKERFSLILESASTNQTSMYLCASSLGHYEQYFGPGTRLTVT.

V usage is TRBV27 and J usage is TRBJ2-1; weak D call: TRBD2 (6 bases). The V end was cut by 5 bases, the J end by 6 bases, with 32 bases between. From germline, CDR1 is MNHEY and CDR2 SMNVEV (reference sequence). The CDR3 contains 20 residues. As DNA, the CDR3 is TGTGCCAGCAGTCGATTTCCGGGACGCCTACGGGACTTCTCGTCCAATGAGCAGTTCTTC. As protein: CASSRFPGRLRDFSSNEQFF.

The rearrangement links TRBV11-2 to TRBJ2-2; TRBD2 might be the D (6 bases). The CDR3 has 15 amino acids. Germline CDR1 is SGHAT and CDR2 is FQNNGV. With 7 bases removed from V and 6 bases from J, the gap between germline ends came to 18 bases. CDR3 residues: CASTTTSLSAGELFF. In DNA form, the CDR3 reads TGTGCCAGCACCACGACTAGTTTGTCGGCCGGGGAGCTGTTTTTT.

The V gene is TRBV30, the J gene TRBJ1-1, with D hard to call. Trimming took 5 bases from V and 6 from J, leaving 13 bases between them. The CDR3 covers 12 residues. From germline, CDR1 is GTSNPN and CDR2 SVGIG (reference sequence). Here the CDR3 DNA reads TGTGCCTGGGGGAGGGCGAGTTCTGAAGCTTTCTTT. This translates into CAWGRASSEAFF.